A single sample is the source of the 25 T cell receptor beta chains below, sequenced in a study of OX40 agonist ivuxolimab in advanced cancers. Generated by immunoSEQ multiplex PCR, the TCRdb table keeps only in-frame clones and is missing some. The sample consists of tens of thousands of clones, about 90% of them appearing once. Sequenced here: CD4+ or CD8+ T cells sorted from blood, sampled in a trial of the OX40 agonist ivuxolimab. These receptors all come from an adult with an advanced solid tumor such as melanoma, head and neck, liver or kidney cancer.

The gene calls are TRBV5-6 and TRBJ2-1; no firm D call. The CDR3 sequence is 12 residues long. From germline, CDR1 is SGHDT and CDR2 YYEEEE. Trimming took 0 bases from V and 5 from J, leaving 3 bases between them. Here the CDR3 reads CASSLGDNEQFF. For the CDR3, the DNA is TGTGCCAGCAGCTTGGGGGACAATGAGCAGTTCTTC.

The CDR3 protein is CSVEDGASGVFTDTQYF. The CDR3 DNA is TGCAGCGTTGAAGACGGGGCTAGCGGGGTTTTCACAGATACGCAGTATTTT. The gene calls are TRBV29-1 and TRBJ2-3, with TRBD2 matching 9 bases. The CDR3 runs to 17 residues. CDR1 and CDR2 from the germline V gene are SQVTM and ANQGSEA. V trimming: 0 bases; J trimming: 2 bases; junction bases outside the gene matches: 9.

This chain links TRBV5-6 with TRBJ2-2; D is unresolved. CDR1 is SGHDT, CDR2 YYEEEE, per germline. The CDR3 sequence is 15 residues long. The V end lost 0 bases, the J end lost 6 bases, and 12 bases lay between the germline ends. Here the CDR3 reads CASSLAGGRAGELFF. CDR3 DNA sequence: TGTGCCAGCAGCTTGGCCGGCGGTCGGGCCGGGGAGCTGTTTTTT.

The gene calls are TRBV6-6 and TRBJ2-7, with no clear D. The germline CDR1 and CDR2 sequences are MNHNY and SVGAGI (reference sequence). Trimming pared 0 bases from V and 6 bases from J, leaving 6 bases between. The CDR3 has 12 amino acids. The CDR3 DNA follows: TGTGCCAGCAGTTACTCAAACAGCGAGCAGTACTTC. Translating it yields CASSYSNSEQYF.

The CDR3 coding sequence is TGCAGCGTTGAATTTAGCTCCTACGAGCAGTACTTC. Translated: CSVEFSSYEQYF. The rearrangement uses TRBV29-1 and TRBJ2-7; D gene unclear. This CDR3 has 12 amino acids. V lost 2 bases to trimming and J lost 0 bases, with 5 bases between them. The V gene's germline CDR1 is SQVTM and CDR2 ANQGSEA.

The DNA for the CDR3 is TGTGCCAGCAGTTTAAGGACAGGGGGCGACGCTGAAGCTTTCTTT. Protein: CASSLRTGGDAEAFF. The V gene is TRBV27, the J gene TRBJ1-1, with TRBD1 matching 11 bases. Looked up from germline, CDR1 is MNHEY and CDR2 is SMNVEV (reference sequence). V lost 2 bases to trimming and J lost 6 bases; unmatched junction nucleotides: 5. This CDR3 region has 15 residues.

The CDR3 loop reads CASSLLGGPYNEQFF. DNA for the CDR3: TGTGCCAGCAGCTTACTCGGCGGTCCCTACAATGAGCAGTTCTTC. The chain is built from TRBV7-3 and TRBJ2-1, with D uncertain. Looked up from germline, CDR1 is SGHTA and CDR2 is FQGTGA. The CDR3 totals 15 residues. Trimming pared 2 bases from V and 2 bases from J, leaving 10 bases between.

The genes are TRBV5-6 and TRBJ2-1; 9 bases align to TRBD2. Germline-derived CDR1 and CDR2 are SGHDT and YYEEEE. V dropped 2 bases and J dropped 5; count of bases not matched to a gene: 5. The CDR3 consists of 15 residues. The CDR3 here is CASSFLAGTDNEQFF. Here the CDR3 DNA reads TGTGCCAGCAGCTTTCTAGCGGGGACCGACAATGAGCAGTTCTTC.

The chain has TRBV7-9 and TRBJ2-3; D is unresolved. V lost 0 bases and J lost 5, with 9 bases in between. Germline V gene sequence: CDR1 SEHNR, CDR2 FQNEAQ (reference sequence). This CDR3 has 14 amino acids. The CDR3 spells CASSLATWGDTQYF. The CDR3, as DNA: TGTGCCAGCAGCTTAGCTACCTGGGGAGATACGCAGTATTTT.

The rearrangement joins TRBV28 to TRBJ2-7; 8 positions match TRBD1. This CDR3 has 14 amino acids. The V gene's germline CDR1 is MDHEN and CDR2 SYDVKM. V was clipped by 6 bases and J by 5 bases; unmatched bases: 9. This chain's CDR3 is CASSPGQGGDEQYF. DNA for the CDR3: TGTGCCAGCAGCCCCGGACAGGGTGGCGACGAGCAGTACTTC.

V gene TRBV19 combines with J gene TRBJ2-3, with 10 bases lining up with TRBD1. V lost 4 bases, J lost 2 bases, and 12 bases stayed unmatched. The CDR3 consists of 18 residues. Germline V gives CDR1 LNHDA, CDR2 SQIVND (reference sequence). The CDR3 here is CASSKIRLGQGNTDTQYF. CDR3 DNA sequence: TGTGCCAGTAGTAAAATTCGGTTGGGACAGGGGAACACAGATACGCAGTATTTT.

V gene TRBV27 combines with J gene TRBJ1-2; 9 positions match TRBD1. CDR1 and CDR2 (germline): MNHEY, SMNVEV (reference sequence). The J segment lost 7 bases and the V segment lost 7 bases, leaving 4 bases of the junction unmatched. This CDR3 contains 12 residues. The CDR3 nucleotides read TGTGCCAGCACCACAGGGGGCCGTGGCTACACCTTC. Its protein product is CASTTGGRGYTF.

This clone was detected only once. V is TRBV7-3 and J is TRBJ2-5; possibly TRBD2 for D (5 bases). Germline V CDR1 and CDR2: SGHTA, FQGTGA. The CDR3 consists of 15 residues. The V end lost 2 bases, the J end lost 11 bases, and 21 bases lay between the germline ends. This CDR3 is CASSLETTSGGPQYF. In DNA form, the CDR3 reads TGTGCCAGCAGCTTAGAGACTACGTCGGGCGGGCCTCAGTACTTC.

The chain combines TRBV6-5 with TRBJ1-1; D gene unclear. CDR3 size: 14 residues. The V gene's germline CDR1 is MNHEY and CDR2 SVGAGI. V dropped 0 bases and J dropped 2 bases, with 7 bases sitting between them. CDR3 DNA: TGTGCCAGCAGTTACTCTGGCTTTAACACTGAAGCTTTCTTT. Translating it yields CASSYSGFNTEAFF.

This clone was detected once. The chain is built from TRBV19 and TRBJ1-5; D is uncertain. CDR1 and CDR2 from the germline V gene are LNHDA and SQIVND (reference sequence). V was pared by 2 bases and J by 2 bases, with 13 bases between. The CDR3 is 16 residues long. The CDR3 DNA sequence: TGTGCCAGTAGTATAAAAATGGGGAGTGGCAATCAGCCCCAGCATTTT. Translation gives CASSIKMGSGNQPQHF.

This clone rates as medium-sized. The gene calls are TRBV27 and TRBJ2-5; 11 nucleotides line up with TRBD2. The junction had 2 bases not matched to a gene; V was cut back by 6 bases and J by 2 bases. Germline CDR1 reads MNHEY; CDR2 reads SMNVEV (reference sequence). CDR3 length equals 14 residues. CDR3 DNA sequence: TGTGCCAGCAGGGGACTAGCGGATCAAGAGACCCAGTACTTC. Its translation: CASRGLADQETQYF.

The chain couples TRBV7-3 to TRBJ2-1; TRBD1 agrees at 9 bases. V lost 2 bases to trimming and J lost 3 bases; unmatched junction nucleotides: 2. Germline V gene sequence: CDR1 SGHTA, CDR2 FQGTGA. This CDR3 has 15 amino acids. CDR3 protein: CASSLGQGIYNEQFF. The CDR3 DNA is TGTGCCAGCAGCTTAGGACAGGGGATCTACAATGAGCAGTTCTTC.

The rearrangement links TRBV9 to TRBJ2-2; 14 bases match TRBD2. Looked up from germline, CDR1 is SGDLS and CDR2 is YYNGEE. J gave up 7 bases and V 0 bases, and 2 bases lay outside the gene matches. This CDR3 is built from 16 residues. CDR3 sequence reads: CASSVVTSGRVGELFF. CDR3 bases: TGTGCCAGCAGCGTAGTGACTAGCGGGAGGGTCGGGGAGCTGTTTTTT. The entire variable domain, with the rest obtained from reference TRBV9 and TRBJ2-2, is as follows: DSGVTQTPKHLITATGQRVTLRCSPRSGDLSVYWYQQSLDQGLQFLIQYYNGEERAKGNILERFSAQQFPDLHSELNLSSLELGDSALYFCASSVVTSGRVGELFFGEGSRLTVL.

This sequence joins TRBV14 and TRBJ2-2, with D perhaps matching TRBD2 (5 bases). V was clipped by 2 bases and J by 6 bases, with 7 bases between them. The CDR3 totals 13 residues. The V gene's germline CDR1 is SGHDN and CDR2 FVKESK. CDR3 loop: CASSQQAAGELFF. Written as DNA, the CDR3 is TGTGCCAGCAGCCAACAAGCGGCCGGGGAGCTGTTTTTT.

The chain's CDR3 is CASSRETGTGGANLGGTEAFF. For the CDR3, the DNA is TGTGCCAGCAGCCGCGAAACCGGGACAGGGGGCGCGAACCTGGGAGGCACTGAAGCTTTCTTT. The chain carries TRBV7-6 and TRBJ1-1, with 12 bases that match TRBD1. Per germline, CDR1 SGHVS and CDR2 FNYEAQ. V lost 5 bases and J lost 4; bases outside the gene matches: 23. The CDR3 is 21 residues long.

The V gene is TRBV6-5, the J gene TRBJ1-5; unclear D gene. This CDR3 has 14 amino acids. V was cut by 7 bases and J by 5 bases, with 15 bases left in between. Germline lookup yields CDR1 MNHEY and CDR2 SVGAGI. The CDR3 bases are TGTGCCAGCAACGTGGCCGGGCTCTATCAGCCCCAGCATTTT. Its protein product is CASNVAGLYQPQHF.

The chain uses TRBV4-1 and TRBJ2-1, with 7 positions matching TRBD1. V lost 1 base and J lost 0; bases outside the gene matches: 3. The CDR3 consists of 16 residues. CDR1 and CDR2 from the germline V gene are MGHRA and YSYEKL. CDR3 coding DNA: TGCGCCAGCAGCCAAGCAGGGGGAACCTCCTACAATGAGCAGTTCTTC. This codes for CASSQAGGTSYNEQFF.

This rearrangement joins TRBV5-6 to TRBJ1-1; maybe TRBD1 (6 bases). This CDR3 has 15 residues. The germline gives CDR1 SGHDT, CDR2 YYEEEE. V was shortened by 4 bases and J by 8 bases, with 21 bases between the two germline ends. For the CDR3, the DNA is TGTGCCAGCAGCCTCGGGGGGGCCCCGGGGAGGGAAGCTTTCTTT. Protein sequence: CASSLGGAPGREAFF.

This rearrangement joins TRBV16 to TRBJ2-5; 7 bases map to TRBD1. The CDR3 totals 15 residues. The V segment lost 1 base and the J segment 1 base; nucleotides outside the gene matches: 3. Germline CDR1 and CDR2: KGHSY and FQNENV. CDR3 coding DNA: TGTGCCAGCAGCCAATTGACAGGGAGCCAAGAGACCCAGTACTTC. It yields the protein CASSQLTGSQETQYF.

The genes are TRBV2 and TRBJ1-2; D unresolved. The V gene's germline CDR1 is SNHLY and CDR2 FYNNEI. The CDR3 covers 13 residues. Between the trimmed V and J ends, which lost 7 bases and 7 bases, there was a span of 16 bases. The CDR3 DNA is TGTGCCAGCAATGGACGCGGCAGACCTGGCTACACCTTC. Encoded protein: CASNGRGRPGYTF.